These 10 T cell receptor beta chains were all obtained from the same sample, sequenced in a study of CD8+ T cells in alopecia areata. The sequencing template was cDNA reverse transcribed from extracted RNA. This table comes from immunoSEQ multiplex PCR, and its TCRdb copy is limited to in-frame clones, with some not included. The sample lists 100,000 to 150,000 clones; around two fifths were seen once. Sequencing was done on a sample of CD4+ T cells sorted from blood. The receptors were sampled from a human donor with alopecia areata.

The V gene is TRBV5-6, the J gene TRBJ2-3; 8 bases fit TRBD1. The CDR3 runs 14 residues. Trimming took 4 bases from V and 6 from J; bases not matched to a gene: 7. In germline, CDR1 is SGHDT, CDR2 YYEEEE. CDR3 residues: CASSTGQVADTQYF. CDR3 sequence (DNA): TGTGCCAGCAGCACGGGACAGGTTGCCGATACGCAGTATTTT.

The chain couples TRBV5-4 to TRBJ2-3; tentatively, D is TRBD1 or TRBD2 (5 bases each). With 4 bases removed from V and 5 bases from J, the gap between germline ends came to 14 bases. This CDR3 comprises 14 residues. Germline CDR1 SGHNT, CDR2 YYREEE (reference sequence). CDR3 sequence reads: CASSGGPQLDTQYF. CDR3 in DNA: TGTGCCAGCAGCGGGGGACCGCAGCTAGATACGCAGTATTTT.

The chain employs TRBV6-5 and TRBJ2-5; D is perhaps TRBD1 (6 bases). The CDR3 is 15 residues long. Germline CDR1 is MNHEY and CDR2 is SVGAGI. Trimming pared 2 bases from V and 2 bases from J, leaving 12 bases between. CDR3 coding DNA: TGTGCCAGCAGTTACCTTGGACAGCCGCAAGAGACCCAGTACTTC. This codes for CASSYLGQPQETQYF.

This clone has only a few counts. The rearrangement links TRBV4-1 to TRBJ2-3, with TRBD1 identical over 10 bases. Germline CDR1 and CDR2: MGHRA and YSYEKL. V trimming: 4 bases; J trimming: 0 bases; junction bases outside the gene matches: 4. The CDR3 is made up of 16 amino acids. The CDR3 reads CASSLRQGASTDTQYF. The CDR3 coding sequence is TGCGCCAGCAGCCTTAGACAGGGGGCTAGCACAGATACGCAGTATTTT.

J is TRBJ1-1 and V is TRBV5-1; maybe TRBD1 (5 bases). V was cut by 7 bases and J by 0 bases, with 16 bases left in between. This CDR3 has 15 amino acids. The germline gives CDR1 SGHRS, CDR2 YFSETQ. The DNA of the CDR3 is TGCGCCAGCCACCCGCCACAGGCCATGAACACTGAAGCTTTCTTT. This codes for CASHPPQAMNTEAFF.

CDR3 sequence (DNA): TGTGCCAGTAGTATCGGGCCCAGGGATAGCAATCAGCCCCAGCATTTT. Residues: CASSIGPRDSNQPQHF. The V call is TRBV19, the J call TRBJ1-5; D is perhaps TRBD1 (5 bases). The CDR3 has 16 residues. V gave up 3 bases and J gave up 0 bases, with 12 bases separating them. In germline, CDR1 is LNHDA, CDR2 SQIVND (reference sequence). The full variable domain, completed using reference TRBV19 and TRBJ1-5, is DGGITQSPKYLFRKEGQNVTLSCEQNLNHDAMYWYRQDPGQGLRLIYYSQIVNDFQKGDIAEGYSVSREKKESFPLTVTSAQKNPTAFYLCASSIGPRDSNQPQHFGDGTRLSIL.

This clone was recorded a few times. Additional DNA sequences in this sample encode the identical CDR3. The CDR3, as DNA: TGCAGCGTTGGGTCGTACGAGCAGTACTTC. Its protein product is CSVGSYEQYF. The rearrangement joins TRBV29-1 to TRBJ2-7; unclear D gene. Germline CDR1 reads SQVTM; CDR2 reads ANQGSEA. The CDR3 is made up of 10 amino acids. Trimming left V 4 bases short and J 4 bases short, with 5 bases between.

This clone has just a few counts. Here the CDR3 DNA reads TGTGCCAGCAGCCCCGGCCCGGGATCCAGCTACGAGCAGTACTTC. Translated, it gives CASSPGPGSSYEQYF. This chain joins TRBV7-9 and TRBJ2-7; the D gene is possibly TRBD2 (5 bases). Germline CDR1 SEHNR, CDR2 FQNEAQ (reference sequence). CDR3 length: 15 residues. The germline V and J ends were trimmed by 5 bases and 3 bases, with 17 bases remaining between them.

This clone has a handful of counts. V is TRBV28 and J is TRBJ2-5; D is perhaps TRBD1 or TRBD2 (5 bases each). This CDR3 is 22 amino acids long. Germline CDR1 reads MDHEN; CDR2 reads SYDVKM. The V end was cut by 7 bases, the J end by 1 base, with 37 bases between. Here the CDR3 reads CASTPVSFSTAEYPPFQETQYF. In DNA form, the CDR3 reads TGTGCCAGCACCCCCGTCTCCTTCTCGACAGCGGAATACCCCCCTTTCCAAGAGACCCAGTACTTC.

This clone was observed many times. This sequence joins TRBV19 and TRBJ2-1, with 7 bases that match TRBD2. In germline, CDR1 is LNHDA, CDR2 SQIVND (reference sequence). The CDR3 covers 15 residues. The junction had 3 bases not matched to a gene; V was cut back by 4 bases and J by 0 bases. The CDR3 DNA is TGTGCCAGTAGTAGAGGCGGGAGCTCCTACAATGAGCAGTTCTTC. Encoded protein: CASSRGGSSYNEQFF.